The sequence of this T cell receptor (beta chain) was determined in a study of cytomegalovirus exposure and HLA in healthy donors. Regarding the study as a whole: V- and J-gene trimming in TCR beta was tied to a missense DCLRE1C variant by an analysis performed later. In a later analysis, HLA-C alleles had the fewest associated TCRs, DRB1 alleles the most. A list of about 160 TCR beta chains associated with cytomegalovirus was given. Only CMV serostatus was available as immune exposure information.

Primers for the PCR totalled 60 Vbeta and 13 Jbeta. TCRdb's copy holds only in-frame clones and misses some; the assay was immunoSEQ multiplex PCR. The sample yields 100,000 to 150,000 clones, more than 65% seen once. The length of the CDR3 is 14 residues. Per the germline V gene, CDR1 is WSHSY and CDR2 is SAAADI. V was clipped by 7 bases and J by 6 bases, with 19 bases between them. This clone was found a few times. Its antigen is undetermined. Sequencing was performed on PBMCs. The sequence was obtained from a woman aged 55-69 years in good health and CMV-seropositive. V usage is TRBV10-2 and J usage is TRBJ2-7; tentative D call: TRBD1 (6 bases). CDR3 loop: CASNSPTGIGEQYF. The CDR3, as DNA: TGCGCCAGCAACAGCCCCACAGGGATCGGCGAGCAGTACTTC.